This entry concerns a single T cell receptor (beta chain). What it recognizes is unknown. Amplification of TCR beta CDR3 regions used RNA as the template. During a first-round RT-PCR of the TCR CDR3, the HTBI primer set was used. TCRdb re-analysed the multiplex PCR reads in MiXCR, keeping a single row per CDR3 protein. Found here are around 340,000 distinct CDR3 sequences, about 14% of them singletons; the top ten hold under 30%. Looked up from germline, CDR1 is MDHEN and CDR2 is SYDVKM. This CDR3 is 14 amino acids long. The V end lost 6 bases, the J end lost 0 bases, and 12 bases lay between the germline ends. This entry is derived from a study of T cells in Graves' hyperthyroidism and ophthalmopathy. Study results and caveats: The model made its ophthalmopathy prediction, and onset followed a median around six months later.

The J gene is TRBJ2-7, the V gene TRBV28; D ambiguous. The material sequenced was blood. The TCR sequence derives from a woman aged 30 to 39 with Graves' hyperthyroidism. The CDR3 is CASRRVQFSYEQYF. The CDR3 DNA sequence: TGTGCCAGCAGAAGGGTTCAGTTCTCCTACGAGCAGTACTTC.